The next 26 T cell receptor beta chains were all read from a single sample in a study of shared clonotypes between healthy human individuals. Repertoires were generated with immunoSEQ multiplex PCR, while TCRdb's copy carries only in-frame clones and drops some. This table has about 2.4 million clones, roughly 93% appearing once. The sequenced sample consisted of naive CD4+ T cells from PBMCs. Specified subset: CD45RA+ positively selected. The receptors originated from a man aged 18 to 29 in good health. Some clones in this sample may be carry-over from other donors' samples.

The chain recombines TRBV29-1 with TRBJ1-1; D is possibly TRBD1 (6 bases). Germline V lookup: CDR1 SQVTM, CDR2 ANQGSEA. Trimming shortened V by 4 bases and J by 3 bases, and 18 bases separated the two germline ends. This CDR3 spans 15 amino acids. Here the CDR3 reads CSVGRIGGWDTEAFF. DNA for the CDR3: TGCAGCGTTGGGCGTATCGGGGGCTGGGACACTGAAGCTTTCTTT.

This clone was seen only once. The same CDR3 arises from other DNA sequences in this sample as well. The chain is built from TRBV9 and TRBJ2-1; tentatively, D is TRBD2 (6 bases). This CDR3 is built from 15 residues. V was pared by 0 bases and J by 4 bases, with 11 bases between. Germline assignment: CDR1 SGDLS and CDR2 YYNGEE. The CDR3 bases are TGTGCCAGCAGCGTAGTGGCGGGATCATACAATGAGCAGTTCTTC. Amino acids: CASSVVAGSYNEQFF.

CDR3 sequence reads: CASSLVASAGGSGYTF. CDR3 DNA sequence: TGTGCCAGCAGCTTAGTTGCTTCTGCAGGCGGTTCAGGCTACACCTTC. The V gene is TRBV7-9, the J gene TRBJ1-2, with D hard to call. The CDR3 covers 16 residues. The V and J ends lost 1 base and 8 bases respectively, with 20 bases between them. Germline lookup yields CDR1 SEHNR and CDR2 FQNEAQ (reference sequence). The entire variable domain, with the rest obtained from reference TRBV7-9 and TRBJ1-2, is as follows: DTGVSQNPRHKITKRGQNVTFRCDPISEHNRLYWYRQTLGQGPEFLTYFQNEAQLEKSRLLSDRFSAERPKGSFSTLEIQRTEQGDSAMYLCASSLVASAGGSGYTFGSGTRLTVV.

J is TRBJ1-6 and V is TRBV28, with a possible D match to TRBD1 (6 bases). The germline V gene encodes CDR1 MDHEN and CDR2 SYDVKM. CDR3 size: 15 residues. With 5 bases removed from V and 6 bases from J, the gap between germline ends came to 14 bases. CDR3 protein: CASSRPGALNSPLHF. CDR3 sequence (DNA): TGTGCCAGCAGTCGGCCGGGGGCCCTTAATTCACCCCTCCACTTT. The full variable domain, completed using reference TRBV28 and TRBJ1-6, is DVKVTQSSRYLVKRTGEKVFLECVQDMDHENMFWYRQDPGLGLRLIYFSYDVKMKEKGDIPEGYSVSREKKERFSLILESASTNQTSMYLCASSRPGALNSPLHFGNGTRLTVT.

CDR3 protein: CASGGQNPSYEQYF. CDR3 DNA: TGTGCCAGTGGGGGACAGAACCCCTCCTACGAGCAGTACTTC. V and J are TRBV19 and TRBJ2-7; 7 nucleotides agree with TRBD1. CDR3 size: 14 residues. V trimming: 8 bases; J trimming: 0 bases; junction bases outside the gene matches: 7. The germline CDR1 and CDR2 sequences are LNHDA and SQIVND (reference sequence).

The chain is built from TRBV6-5 and TRBJ2-2; TRBD1 agrees at 11 bases. V lost 6 bases and J lost 7; bases outside the gene matches: 4. CDR3 length: 14 residues. Germline V CDR1 and CDR2: MNHEY, SVGAGI. In DNA, the CDR3 is TGTGCCAGCAGCCGGGACAGGGGGATCGGGGAGCTGTTTTTT. Translation gives CASSRDRGIGELFF.

Regarding this clone: The identical CDR3 is also encoded by other nucleotide sequences in the sample. This chain links TRBV30 with TRBJ2-5, with D unresolved. This CDR3 has 13 amino acids. Germline assignment: CDR1 GTSNPN and CDR2 SVGIG (reference sequence). V lost 5 bases and J 2 bases, leaving 12 bases between the germline ends. In nucleotides, the CDR3 is TGTGCCTGGGGTGGCCTTCTACAAGAGACCCAGTACTTC. This codes for CAWGGLLQETQYF.

The gene calls are TRBV28 and TRBJ1-2; D is undetermined. Germline assignment: CDR1 MDHEN and CDR2 SYDVKM. Trimming pared 1 base from V and 5 bases from J, leaving 17 bases between. CDR3 length: 16 residues. The chain's CDR3 is CASSLFRVVSVYGYTF. CDR3 DNA sequence: TGTGCCAGCAGTTTATTTCGGGTTGTAAGTGTTTATGGCTACACCTTC.

The rearrangement links TRBV9 to TRBJ2-7; the D is unclear. CDR3 length equals 15 residues. V was clipped by 0 bases and J by 2 bases, with 12 bases between them. Germline CDR1 SGDLS, CDR2 YYNGEE. CDR3 sequence: CASSVGVTPTYEQYF. The CDR3 nucleotides are TGTGCCAGCAGCGTAGGGGTGACGCCTACCTACGAGCAGTACTTC.

This clone was detected only a few times. The chain carries TRBV25-1 and TRBJ1-5; a possible D gene is TRBD1 (5 bases). The ends were cut back, 4 bases at V and 7 bases at J, with 8 bases in the middle. Germline V gene lookup returns CDR1 MGHDK and CDR2 SYGVNS. The CDR3 consists of 12 residues. The CDR3 reads CASSATEQPQHF. The CDR3 DNA reads as TGTGCCAGCAGTGCGACAGAACAGCCCCAGCATTTT.

The DNA of the CDR3 is TGTGCCAGCATCCCGGGACAGGTCCTCTATGGCTACACCTTC. This gives the protein CASIPGQVLYGYTF. This chain links TRBV28 with TRBJ1-2, with 8 bases fitting TRBD1. The CDR3 extends over 14 amino acids. From germline, CDR1 is MDHEN and CDR2 SYDVKM. After removal of 7 bases from V and 4 bases from J, the junction contained 8 bases not matched to a gene.

This rearrangement joins TRBV25-1 to TRBJ1-1; D may be TRBD1 (6 bases). Germline assignment: CDR1 MGHDK and CDR2 SYGVNS. This CDR3 is 16 amino acids long. Trimming removed 4 bases from V and 4 bases from J, with 19 bases in between. This CDR3 is CASSGSGGGLGTEAFF. The DNA of the CDR3 is TGTGCCAGCAGTGGATCTGGGGGGGGGCTGGGCACTGAAGCTTTCTTT.

The chain recombines TRBV12-2 with TRBJ1-2; the table assigns TRBD1, which was not confirmed against the DNA. TRBV12-2 counts as a pseudogene. The CDR3 is made up of 15 amino acids. DNA of the CDR3: TGTGCAAGTCGCTCCGACAGACAGGTTTCCTATGGCTACACCTTC. Encoded protein: CASRSDRQVSYGYTF.

The chain couples TRBV7-3 to TRBJ2-7; TRBD2 aligns across 7 bases. The CDR3 runs 15 residues. The trim removed 5 bases at V and 3 bases at J, leaving 10 bases unmatched. Germline lookup yields CDR1 SGHTA and CDR2 FQGTGA. The CDR3, as DNA: TGTGCCAGCAGCCCAGGAGGCGGGAGCCGCTACGAGCAGTACTTC. Translation: CASSPGGGSRYEQYF.

This chain joins TRBV5-1 and TRBJ2-3; D not resolved. The germline CDR1 and CDR2 sequences are SGHRS and YFSETQ. Trimming took 0 bases from V and 2 from J, leaving 13 bases between them. This CDR3 contains 16 residues. CDR3 protein: CASSLEPVWNTDTQYF. The CDR3 DNA follows: TGCGCCAGCAGCTTGGAGCCGGTATGGAACACAGATACGCAGTATTTT.

The CDR3 spells CASSQLAKNIQYF. DNA of the CDR3: TGTGCCAGCAGCCAGTTAGCCAAAAACATTCAGTACTTC. The chain recombines TRBV14 with TRBJ2-4; D unresolved. CDR3 length: 13 residues. In germline, CDR1 is SGHDN, CDR2 FVKESK. Between the trimmed V and J ends, which lost 3 bases and 0 bases, there was a span of 3 bases.

This sequence joins TRBV5-1 and TRBJ1-1; 9 bases align to TRBD1. Germline values: CDR1 SGHRS, CDR2 YFSETQ. CDR3 length: 15 residues. Losses at the gene ends were 4 bases for V and 4 bases for J; bases not matched to a gene: 8. The CDR3 DNA follows: TGCGCCAGCAGCCTCCCGACAGGGGGTAGCACTGAAGCTTTCTTT. This encodes CASSLPTGGSTEAFF.

This clone was observed a single time. This chain connects TRBV6-5 to TRBJ1-1; 7 bases fit TRBD1. V lost 6 bases and J lost 4; bases outside the gene matches: 8. The CDR3 is 14 amino acids. Germline-derived CDR1 and CDR2 are MNHEY and SVGAGI. CDR3 region: CASRPRQGFTEAFF. For the CDR3, the DNA is TGTGCCAGCAGACCGAGACAGGGTTTCACTGAAGCTTTCTTT.

The V call is TRBV6-5, the J call TRBJ2-7; 7 bases line up with TRBD1. CDR1 and CDR2 from the germline V gene are MNHEY and SVGAGI. The CDR3 spans 15 residues. Trimming cost V 2 bases and J 2 bases; bases outside gene matches: 6. The CDR3 region is CASSYGGQRAYEQYF. In DNA, the CDR3 is TGTGCCAGCAGTTACGGGGGACAGAGGGCCTACGAGCAGTACTTC.

The CDR3: CASSYDRGPTQYF. DNA for the CDR3: TGTGCCAGCAGTTACGACAGGGGGCCTACCCAGTACTTC. V usage is TRBV6-5 and J usage is TRBJ2-5; 10 positions match TRBD1. There are 13 residues in the CDR3. V was clipped by 2 bases and J by 8 bases; unmatched bases: 2. Germline loops: CDR1 MNHEY, CDR2 SVGAGI.

Here the CDR3 DNA reads TGTGCCAGCAGCCAGGGGACTAGCGGGAGTGTGGGAGGAAATGAGCAGTTCTTC. It specifies CASSQGTSGSVGGNEQFF. This chain connects TRBV4-2 to TRBJ2-1, with 14 bases identical to TRBD2. The V segment lost 3 bases and the J segment 7 bases; nucleotides outside the gene matches: 11. The germline V gene has CDR1 LGHNA and CDR2 YNFKEQ. The CDR3 has 18 residues.

This rearrangement joins TRBV7-9 to TRBJ2-4; D gene uncertain. Germline assignment: CDR1 SEHNR and CDR2 FQNEAQ (reference sequence). This CDR3 is 17 amino acids long. V was shortened by 5 bases and J by 0 bases, with 17 bases between the two germline ends. In DNA, the CDR3 is TGTGCCAGCAGCCAAGCCTGGCGGTCACTAGCCAAAAACATTCAGTACTTC. This gives the protein CASSQAWRSLAKNIQYF.

The rearrangement joins TRBV7-9 to TRBJ1-1, with D possibly TRBD1 on 5 matching bases. Germline CDR1 and CDR2: SEHNR and FQNEAQ (reference sequence). V lost 2 bases, J lost 6 bases, and 16 bases lay in between. The CDR3 is made up of 15 amino acids. CDR3 amino acids: CASSLFVGQVSEAFF. The DNA for the CDR3 is TGTGCCAGCAGCTTATTCGTCGGACAAGTCTCTGAAGCTTTCTTT.

The chain employs TRBV7-3 and TRBJ1-2; 9 nucleotides agree with TRBD1. The CDR3 consists of 18 residues. From germline, CDR1 is SGHTA and CDR2 FQGTGA. V shed 5 bases, J shed 0 bases, and the junction held 13 bases outside the gene matches. Here the CDR3 reads CASSPVTGGIVANYGYTF. CDR3 nucleotide sequence: TGTGCCAGCAGCCCCGTTACAGGGGGCATCGTAGCTAACTATGGCTACACCTTC.

This rearrangement joins TRBV28 to TRBJ2-1; D is possibly TRBD2 (5 bases). The germline CDR1 and CDR2 sequences are MDHEN and SYDVKM. This CDR3 region has 16 residues. V gave up 4 bases and J gave up 0 bases, with 13 bases separating them. CDR3 DNA: TGTGCCAGCAGTTCCCCTAGCCGGGGCTCCTACAATGAGCAGTTCTTC. The encoded protein is CASSSPSRGSYNEQFF.

The chain has TRBV7-2 and TRBJ2-5; perhaps TRBD2 as D (5 bases). The tail of the sequence fits TRBJ2-7 better, so the J call may be wrong. The length of the CDR3 is 14 residues. CDR1 is SGHTA, CDR2 FQGNSA, per germline. The CDR3 DNA reads TGTGCCAGCAGCTTTTTAGCGAAATCCTACGAGCAGTACTTC. As protein: CASSFLAKSYEQYF.